This T cell receptor beta chain was retrieved from a study of tumor-infiltrating lymphocytes in localized non-small cell lung cancer. Study-wide results and limits: Immunotypes IM1 and IM2 had similar TCR-derived T-cell fractions. Each assay used a separate piece of the same tissue.

Some clones are missing from TCRdb's copy, which holds only in-frame ones; the method was immunoSEQ multiplex PCR. Among about 14,000 clones listed, about 77% were seen once. This CDR3 is 16 amino acids long. The V gene's germline CDR1 is SGHTA and CDR2 FQGNSA. J gave up 3 bases and V 6 bases, and 10 bases lay outside the gene matches. This clone is deemed medium-sized. Its target is unknown. The chain employs TRBV7-2 and TRBJ2-7; 11 nucleotides match TRBD1. The material sequenced was lung tumor tissue. This receptor was identified in a human donor with non-small cell lung cancer. The CDR3 protein is CASRLTSGTGGYEQYF. CDR3 coding DNA: TGTGCCAGCAGACTCACCTCCGGGACAGGGGGCTACGAGCAGTACTTC.